The entry that follows covers one TCR beta chain sequence. What it binds is unknown. Libraries were prepared by immunoSEQ multiplex PCR; TCRdb keeps only in-frame clonotypes and omits some of them. Of some 4,000 clones detected, more than 80% appear once; the ten largest clones hold roughly 3.6%. These data belong to a study of immune evolution from preneoplasia to lung adenocarcinoma. General study results and limits: Later-stage lesions seemingly showed higher T cell density and diversity than normal lung.

Histologic diagnosis was independently verified by two lung pathologists. Macro-dissection enriched premalignant or tumor cells before nucleic acid extraction. The CDR3 spans 12 residues. Trimming took 2 bases from V and 3 from J, leaving 6 bases between them. In germline, CDR1 is SGHKS, CDR2 YYEKEE (reference sequence). V and J are TRBV5-5 and TRBJ2-7; D may be TRBD1 or TRBD2 (5 bases each). Sequencing was performed on FFPE minimally invasive lung adenocarcinoma tissue. This receptor was taken from a donor at least 70 years old with lung adenocarcinoma. Written as DNA, the CDR3 is TGTGCCAGCAGCTTTGGGGGCTACGAGCAGTACTTC. Translation gives CASSFGGYEQYF.